This is a list of T cell receptor beta chains from one sample in a study of blood T cell repertoires in COVID-19. The table came from immunoSEQ multiplex PCR; TCRdb's copy has only in-frame clones and leaves some out. Of 25,000 to 30,000 clones in the sample, roughly 88% are singletons; the top ten hold 25% to 30%. The specimen sequenced was peripheral blood. The source of these receptors is a woman of 80 years or more with COVID-19, enrolled during active disease. The CDR3 runs from the conserved cysteine through the conserved F or W. D genes are given only for firm matches. A clone size is listed for some rows: how often the clone was seen (once, few, many), or a class if it is expanded.

D	size	V	J	CDR3	DNA
.	.	TRBV7-3	TRBJ2-1	CASSLTQGEQFF	TGTGCCAGCAGCTTAACCCAGGGTGAGCAGTTCTTC
.	.	TRBV4-2	TRBJ2-3	CASSVRHLGQGTDTQYF	TGTGCCAGCAGCGTAAGACACTTAGGCCAGGGCACAGATACGCAGTATTTT
.	.	TRBV28	TRBJ2-2	CASTAGDSETGELFF	TGTGCCAGCACAGCGGGGGACAGTGAGACCGGGGAGCTGTTTTTT
.	.	TRBV14	TRBJ2-1	CASSRLGARGLHNEQFF	TGTGCCAGCAGCCGCTTAGGGGCCAGGGGTTTGCACAATGAGCAGTTCTTC
.	.	TRBV7-9	TRBJ1-5	CASSLGGQRQPQHF	TGTGCCAGCAGCTTAGGGGGGCAGCGTCAGCCCCAGCATTTT
TRBD1	.	TRBV5-6	TRBJ1-2	CASSGQQGASWSYTF	TGTGCCAGCAGCGGGCAACAGGGGGCCTCTTGGAGCTACACCTTC
TRBD1	once	TRBV5-1	TRBJ2-5	CASSSQGPRETQYF	TGCGCCAGCAGCTCACAGGGGCCCAGGGAGACCCAGTACTTC
.	.	TRBV5-1	TRBJ2-1	CASSLRQGTTNEQFF	TGCGCCAGCAGCTTGAGGCAGGGGACTACCAATGAGCAGTTCTTC
.	.	TRBV18	TRBJ1-2	CASSPTPVTGNYGYTF	TGTGCCAGCTCACCAACTCCCGTAACAGGGAACTATGGCTACACCTTC
.	few	TRBV28	TRBJ1-2	CASSFKGLGGGYTF	TGTGCCAGCAGTTTCAAAGGGCTCGGGGGTGGCTACACCTTC
.	.	TRBV30	TRBJ1-1	CAWSVGVNTEAFF	TGTGCCTGGAGTGTAGGAGTGAACACTGAAGCTTTCTTT
TRBD1	.	TRBV2	TRBJ1-1	CASSWYRDRDMVNTEAFF	TGTGCCAGCAGCTGGTACCGGGACAGGGATATGGTGAACACTGAAGCTTTCTTT
TRBD2	.	TRBV15	TRBJ2-1	CATSRDSGGEVF	TGTGCCACCAGCAGAGATAGCGGGGGGGAGGTCTTC
.	.	TRBV19	TRBJ1-5	CASSLGAGRGGSISNQPQHF	TGTGCCAGTTCTTTGGGTGCGGGTAGGGGGGGATCTATAAGCAATCAGCCCCAGCATTTT
TRBD1	.	TRBV5-1	TRBJ1-1	CASSPGQGWAEAFF	TGCGCCAGCAGCCCAGGACAGGGTTGGGCTGAAGCTTTCTTT
TRBD1	.	TRBV7-8	TRBJ1-2	CASSWGKGADGYTF	TGTGCCAGCAGCTGGGGGAAGGGGGCGGATGGCTACACCTTC
TRBD2	.	TRBV19	TRBJ2-7	CASSTSGGDEQYF	TGTGCCAGTAGTACTAGCGGGGGGGACGAGCAGTACTTC
.	.	TRBV25-1	TRBJ2-3	CASSGDIPDTQYF	TGTGCCAGCAGTGGGGACATCCCTGATACGCAGTATTTT
TRBD1	.	TRBV5-1	TRBJ1-2	CASSPEGADYGYTF	TGCGCCAGCAGCCCGGAGGGGGCCGACTATGGCTACACCTTC
.	.	TRBV5-1	TRBJ1-1	CASSSWIGGPEAFF	TGCGCCAGCAGCTCTTGGATCGGAGGGCCTGAAGCTTTCTTT
.	.	TRBV12-3/TRBV12-4	TRBJ1-2	CASSFLSYGYTF	TGTGCCAGCAGTTTTTTGAGTTATGGCTACACCTTC
TRBD1	.	TRBV5-1	TRBJ1-6	CASSLVQGAHNSPLHF	TGCGCCAGCAGCTTGGTACAGGGGGCACATAATTCACCCCTCCACTTT
TRBD1	.	TRBV12-3/TRBV12-4	TRBJ2-1	CASSQKRTGNFF	TGTGCCAGCAGTCAAAAACGGACAGGGAACTTCTTC
TRBD2	.	TRBV2	TRBJ2-2	CASTRRGGFTGELFF	TGTGCCAGCACCCGACGGGGGGGCTTCACCGGGGAGCTGTTTTTT
.	.	TRBV9	TRBJ2-2	CASSVALYTGELFF	TGTGCCAGCAGCGTAGCGCTTTACACGGGGGAGCTGTTTTTT
TRBD2	.	TRBV5-6	TRBJ2-5	CASSKGLAGGFETQYF	TGTGCCAGCAGCAAGGGACTAGCGGGGGGTTTCGAGACCCAGTACTTC
.	once	TRBV11-2	TRBJ2-2	CASRFIAGELFF	TGTGCCAGCAGATTTATTGCCGGGGAGCTGTTTTTT
TRBD2	.	TRBV9	TRBJ2-3	CASSVPRGGADTQYF	TGTGCCAGCAGCGTCCCGCGGGGGGGGGCAGATACGCAGTATTTT
TRBD1	.	TRBV6-5	TRBJ1-1	CASSYSDRGNTEAFF	TGTGCCAGCAGTTACTCTGACAGGGGTAACACTGAAGCTTTCTTT
TRBD2	.	TRBV30	TRBJ2-3	CAWKRGGRFTDTQYF	TGTGCCTGGAAACGGGGGGGAAGGTTTACAGATACGCAGTATTTT
TRBD1	.	TRBV7-6	TRBJ2-7	CASSPTGGDEQYF	TGTGCCAGCAGCCCGACAGGGGGCGACGAGCAGTACTTC
.	once	TRBV5-1	TRBJ2-1	CASSPPSRGNEQFF	TGCGCCAGCAGCCCCCCCTCCAGGGGCAATGAGCAGTTCTTC
.	.	TRBV2	TRBJ2-5	CASSPITKRRQETQYF	TGTGCCAGCAGTCCCATTACAAAGCGGAGACAAGAGACCCAGTACTTC
TRBD1	.	TRBV11-3	TRBJ2-3	CASSPRQGTDTQYF	TGTGCCAGCAGCCCGCGACAGGGGACAGATACGCAGTATTTT
TRBD1	.	TRBV11-2	TRBJ1-6	CASSQDRVLYSPLHF	TGTGCCAGCAGCCAGGACAGGGTGTTATATTCACCCCTCCACTTT
.	once	TRBV30	TRBJ2-7	CAWTETRGPMYF	TGTGCCTGGACGGAGACCAGGGGACCTATGTACTTC
.	.	TRBV7-2	TRBJ2-1	CASSDFLGGEQFF	TGTGCCAGCAGCGACTTTCTAGGAGGTGAGCAGTTCTTC
.	.	TRBV30	TRBJ1-6	CAWSLGGNSPLHF	TGTGCCTGGAGTCTCGGGGGAAATTCACCCCTCCACTTT
TRBD2	.	TRBV18	TRBJ2-3	CASSPIPLQRGTPSTDTQYF	TGTGCCAGCTCACCCATCCCCCTCCAGCGGGGTACTCCTAGCACAGATACGCAGTATTTT
TRBD1	.	TRBV2	TRBJ1-1	CASSERTGGRFF	TGTGCCAGCAGTGAGCGGACAGGGGGGAGGTTCTTT
TRBD1	few	TRBV15	TRBJ1-1	CAARTGVGTEAFF	TGTGCCGCTAGAACAGGGGTGGGCACTGAAGCTTTCTTT
TRBD2	.	TRBV5-1	TRBJ2-4	CASSLGSPSGGVNIQYF	TGCGCCAGCAGCTTGGGTTCCCCTAGCGGGGGGGTAAACATTCAGTACTTC
.	.	TRBV24-1	TRBJ1-1	CATSDGSNTEAFF	TGTGCCACCAGTGATGGTAGTAACACTGAAGCTTTCTTT
.	.	TRBV5-1	TRBJ2-5	CASSYETGSGKTQYF	TGCGCCAGCAGCTATGAAACAGGGTCGGGGAAGACCCAGTACTTC
TRBD1	large	TRBV24-1	TRBJ1-2	CATSDSGTGVRGYTF	TGTGCCACCAGTGACTCCGGGACAGGGGTGCGCGGCTACACCTTC
TRBD2	.	TRBV27	TRBJ2-1	CASSLRPTSGGAYEQFF	TGTGCCAGCAGTTTACGTCCTACTAGCGGGGGGGCATATGAGCAGTTCTTC
TRBD1	.	TRBV2	TRBJ2-6	CASSEGDSLSVLTF	TGTGCCAGCAGTGAAGGGGACAGCCTTTCTGTCCTGACTTTC
TRBD1	.	TRBV6-4	TRBJ2-4	CASTPPRTGTINIQYF	TGTGCCAGCACCCCGCCCCGGACAGGGACCATAAACATTCAGTACTTC
TRBD2	.	TRBV29-1	TRBJ2-3	CSVDLAGGPGDTQYF	TGCAGCGTTGACTTGGCGGGGGGGCCCGGGGATACGCAGTATTTT
TRBD2	.	TRBV3-1/TRBV3-2	TRBJ2-7	CASSPTPTSGGYEQYF	TGTGCCAGCAGCCCGACCCCGACTAGCGGGGGGTACGAGCAGTACTTC
.	.	TRBV30	TRBJ1-5	CAWSAPGQPQHF	TGTGCCTGGAGTGCGCCCGGGCAGCCCCAGCATTTT
TRBD1	once	TRBV30	TRBJ1-4	CAWSVRQGWEKLFF	TGTGCCTGGAGTGTAAGACAGGGTTGGGAAAAACTGTTTTTT
.	.	TRBV6-5	TRBJ1-2	CASRFNTNYGYTF	TGTGCCAGCAGATTTAACACCAACTATGGCTACACCTTC
.	.	TRBV19	TRBJ2-5	CASSIASWVEGETQYF	TGTGCCAGTAGTATAGCCTCCTGGGTGGAGGGAGAGACCCAGTACTTC
.	once	TRBV6-1	TRBJ1-2	CASSDPGADGYTF	TGTGCCAGCAGTGATCCAGGGGCCGATGGCTACACCTTC
TRBD1	.	TRBV24-1	TRBJ1-1	CATSDDRGTEAFF	TGTGCCACCAGTGACGACAGGGGCACTGAAGCTTTCTTT
TRBD1	.	TRBV19	TRBJ1-2	CASSILGDREYGYTF	TGTGCCAGTAGTATACTTGGGGACAGGGAATACGGCTACACCTTC
TRBD1	.	TRBV5-5	TRBJ1-1	CASSRGQDTEAFF	TGTGCCAGCAGCCGCGGACAGGACACTGAAGCTTTCTTT
.	.	TRBV30	TRBJ1-2	CAWSVKGSDYGYTF	TGTGCCTGGAGTGTAAAAGGGAGTGACTATGGCTACACCTTC
TRBD1	.	TRBV7-2	TRBJ2-5	CASRQPGQGQETQYF	TGTGCCAGCAGACAACCGGGACAGGGGCAAGAGACCCAGTACTTC